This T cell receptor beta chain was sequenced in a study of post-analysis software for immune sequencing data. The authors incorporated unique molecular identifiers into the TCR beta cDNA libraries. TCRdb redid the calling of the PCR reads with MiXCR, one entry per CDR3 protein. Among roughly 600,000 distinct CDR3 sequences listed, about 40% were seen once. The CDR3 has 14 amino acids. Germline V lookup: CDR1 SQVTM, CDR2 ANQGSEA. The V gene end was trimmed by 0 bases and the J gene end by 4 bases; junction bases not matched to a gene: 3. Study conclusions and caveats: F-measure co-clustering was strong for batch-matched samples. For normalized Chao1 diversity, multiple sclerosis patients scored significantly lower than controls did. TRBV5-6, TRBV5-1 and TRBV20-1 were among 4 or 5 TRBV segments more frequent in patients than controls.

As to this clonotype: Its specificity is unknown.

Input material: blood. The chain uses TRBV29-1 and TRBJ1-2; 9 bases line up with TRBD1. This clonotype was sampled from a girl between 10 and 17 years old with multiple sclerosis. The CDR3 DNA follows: TGCAGCGTTGAAGAGCCGGACAGGGGCTATGGCTACACCTTC. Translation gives CSVEEPDRGYGYTF.